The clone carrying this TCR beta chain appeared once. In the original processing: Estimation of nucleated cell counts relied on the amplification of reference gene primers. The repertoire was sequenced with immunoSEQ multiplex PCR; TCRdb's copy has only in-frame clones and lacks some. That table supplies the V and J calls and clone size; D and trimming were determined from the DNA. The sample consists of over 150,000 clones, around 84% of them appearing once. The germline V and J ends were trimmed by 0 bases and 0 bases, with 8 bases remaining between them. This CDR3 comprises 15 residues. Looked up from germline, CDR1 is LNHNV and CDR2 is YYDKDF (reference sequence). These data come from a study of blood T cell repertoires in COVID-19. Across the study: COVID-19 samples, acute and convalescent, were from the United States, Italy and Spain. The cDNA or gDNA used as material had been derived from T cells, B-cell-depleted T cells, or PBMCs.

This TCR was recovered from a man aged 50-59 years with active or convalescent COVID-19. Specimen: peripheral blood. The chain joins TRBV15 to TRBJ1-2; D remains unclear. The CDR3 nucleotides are TGTGCCACCAGCAGAGAACAGATCGCTAACTATGGCTACACCTTC. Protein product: CATSREQIANYGYTF.